The 31 T cell receptor beta chains reported below all come from one sample, sequenced in a study of beta chain features in type 1 diabetes. General study findings and limits: Across all four CD4+ subsets, people with type 1 diabetes showed modestly shorter TCRB CDR3s.

The isolated RNA, all of it, was reverse transcribed, so expressed TCRB transcripts were what got sequenced. TCRdb's copy holds only in-frame clones and misses some; the assay was immunoSEQ multiplex PCR. The sample includes around 710,000 clones, around 12% of them seen just once. For these TCRs, the target antigens are not known. Source material: naive CD4+ T cells from blood. All receptors come from a man aged 30-40 years with type 1 diabetes.

This clone was counted only a few times. The chain is built from TRBV5-1 and TRBJ1-2, with 8 bases identical to TRBD1. Losses at the gene ends were 0 bases for V and 8 bases for J; bases not matched to a gene: 6. Germline V gives CDR1 SGHRS, CDR2 YFSETQ. This CDR3 has 14 residues. CDR3 in DNA: TGCGCCAGCAGCTTGGCGACAGGGGACGGAGGCTACACCTTC. This translates into CASSLATGDGGYTF.

This clone turned up a few times. The V and J genes are TRBV29-1 and TRBJ1-5; D gene unclear. The CDR3 covers 13 residues. Looked up from germline, CDR1 is SQVTM and CDR2 is ANQGSEA. The V gene lost 6 bases and the J gene lost 3 bases, with 12 bases spanning the gap. DNA for the CDR3: TGCAGCGTAACGTCAGGACTCAATCAGCCCCAGCATTTT. Protein sequence: CSVTSGLNQPQHF.

This clone was picked up a small number of times. This sequence joins TRBV6-5 and TRBJ1-1; no definite D call. Trimming left V 2 bases short and J 3 bases short, with 1 base between. Germline CDR1 and CDR2: MNHEY and SVGAGI. CDR3 length: 11 amino acids. The CDR3 nucleotides read TGTGCCAGCAGTTACGACACTGAAGCTTTCTTT. Translation: CASSYDTEAFF.

The chain recombines TRBV6-5 with TRBJ1-5; D remains ambiguous. The V gene lost 5 bases and the J gene lost 4 bases, with 3 bases spanning the gap. This CDR3 contains 11 residues. The germline CDR1 and CDR2 sequences are MNHEY and SVGAGI. The CDR3 coding sequence is TGTGCCAGCAGTACTAATCAGCCCCAGCATTTT. Its translation is CASSTNQPQHF.

In this sample, this clone turned up a few times. This chain links TRBV29-1 with TRBJ1-3; TRBD1 matches 8 bases. The CDR3 runs 15 residues. The germline gives CDR1 SQVTM, CDR2 ANQGSEA. V trimming: 6 bases; J trimming: 3 bases; junction bases outside the gene matches: 10. CDR3 sequence reads: CSVPAQGAYGNTIYF. For the CDR3, the DNA is TGCAGCGTCCCCGCGCAGGGGGCTTATGGAAACACCATATATTTT.

This clone showed up just a few times. This same CDR3 is encoded by further DNA sequences in the sample. The genes are TRBV6-5 and TRBJ1-5; 10 nucleotides match TRBD1. Germline values: CDR1 MNHEY, CDR2 SVGAGI. CDR3 length: 14 residues. J lost 4 bases, V lost 4 bases, and 1 base had no gene match. The CDR3 is CASSLGQGNQPQHF. The DNA of the CDR3 is TGTGCCAGCAGTTTGGGACAGGGGAATCAGCCCCAGCATTTT.

This clone was counted only a few times. This chain connects TRBV28 to TRBJ1-6; unclear D gene. V was pared by 2 bases and J by 11 bases, with 7 bases between. Germline V gene lookup returns CDR1 MDHEN and CDR2 SYDVKM. This CDR3 comprises 12 residues. The CDR3, as DNA: TGTGCCAGCAGTTTAAGGGCGGCACCCCTCCACTTT. It is translated as CASSLRAAPLHF.

The CDR3 loop reads CASSPQTVSEQYF. CDR3 sequence (DNA): TGTGCCAGCAGCCCTCAGACAGTTTCCGAGCAGTACTTC. The chain has TRBV7-2 and TRBJ2-7; tentative D call: TRBD1 (5 bases). The V gene's germline CDR1 is SGHTA and CDR2 FQGNSA. The CDR3 runs to 13 residues. Trimming removed 5 bases from V and 6 bases from J, with 14 bases in between.

V and J are TRBV7-2 and TRBJ2-1; D remains ambiguous. Germline V lookup: CDR1 SGHTA, CDR2 FQGNSA. The CDR3 sequence is 14 residues long. V lost 3 bases, J lost 2 bases, and 8 bases lay in between. DNA of the CDR3: TGTGCCAGCAGCTTTGGTAATACCTACAATGAGCAGTTCTTC. This sequence encodes CASSFGNTYNEQFF. Filled out from reference TRBV7-2 and TRBJ2-1, the complete variable domain reads GAGVSQSPSNKVTEKGKDVELRCDPISGHTALYWYRQSLGQGLEFLIYFQGNSAPDKSGLPSDRFSAERTGGSVSTLTIQRTQQEDSAVYLCASSFGNTYNEQFFGPGTRLTVL.

The chain joins TRBV7-2 to TRBJ2-5; D remains ambiguous. This CDR3 comprises 14 residues. Germline CDR1 SGHTA, CDR2 FQGNSA. V was pared by 4 bases and J by 5 bases, with 14 bases between. CDR3 loop: CASSSTRDEETQYF. The CDR3 nucleotides are TGTGCCAGCAGCTCGACACGAGACGAGGAGACCCAGTACTTC.

This clone was observed a few times. V is TRBV9 and J is TRBJ2-3; 8 nucleotides match TRBD2. From germline, CDR1 is SGDLS and CDR2 YYNGEE. The CDR3 extends over 14 amino acids. With 4 bases clipped from V and 9 bases from J, the junction kept 10 bases outside the gene matches. DNA for the CDR3: TGTGCCAGCAGCCCAGGACTAGCCCAGAGGACGCAGTATTTT. The encoded protein is CASSPGLAQRTQYF.

The chain has TRBV7-3 and TRBJ2-1, with 9 bases that match TRBD1. The trim removed 4 bases at V and 7 bases at J, leaving 5 bases unmatched. The V gene's germline CDR1 is SGHTA and CDR2 FQGTGA. This CDR3 is 14 amino acids long. DNA of the CDR3: TGTGCCAGCAGCTCACAGGGGGCCGGGAATGAGCAGTTCTTC. Translation gives CASSSQGAGNEQFF.

The chain carries TRBV18 and TRBJ2-5; D possibly corresponds to TRBD1 (6 bases). Germline V gene sequence: CDR1 KGHSH, CDR2 LQKENI. The V and J ends lost 2 bases and 2 bases respectively, with 12 bases between them. The CDR3 length is 15 residues. The chain's CDR3 is CASSPKSDSQETQYF. CDR3 sequence (DNA): TGTGCCAGCTCACCAAAATCGGACAGTCAAGAGACCCAGTACTTC.

In this sample, this clone turned up a few times. J is TRBJ2-7 and V is TRBV9; maybe TRBD2 (5 bases). Germline V CDR1 and CDR2: SGDLS, YYNGEE. V was shortened by 0 bases and J by 8 bases, with 12 bases between the two germline ends. The CDR3 is 13 amino acids. CDR3 region: CASSVVGESQQYF. The CDR3 DNA reads as TGTGCCAGCAGCGTAGTCGGGGAGAGTCAGCAGTACTTC.

V gene TRBV7-9 combines with J gene TRBJ2-5, with 9 bases aligning to TRBD1. Germline values: CDR1 SEHNR, CDR2 FQNEAQ (reference sequence). This CDR3 contains 13 residues. The ends lost 11 bases at V and 7 bases at J; junction bases unmatched: 11. The CDR3 sequence: CAGKRTGDWTQYF. The CDR3 nucleotides are TGTGCCGGAAAAAGGACAGGGGACTGGACCCAGTACTTC.

Written as DNA, the CDR3 is TGTGCCAGCAGACCCGGGGGGGTCACAGATACGCAGTATTTT. It codes for CASRPGGVTDTQYF. V usage is TRBV9 and J usage is TRBJ2-3; 8 bases agree with TRBD2. This CDR3 comprises 14 residues. Unmatched junction bases numbered 4, after V lost 5 bases and J lost 2 bases. Looked up from germline, CDR1 is SGDLS and CDR2 is YYNGEE. Full variable domain (missing parts from reference TRBV9 and TRBJ2-3): DSGVTQTPKHLITATGQRVTLRCSPRSGDLSVYWYQQSLDQGLQFLIQYYNGEERAKGNILERFSAQQFPDLHSELNLSSLELGDSALYFCASRPGGVTDTQYFGPGTRLTVL.

The J gene is TRBJ2-5, the V gene TRBV18, with a weak D call TRBD2 (6 bases). CDR3 length: 13 amino acids. From germline, CDR1 is KGHSH and CDR2 LQKENI. The V gene lost 4 bases and the J gene lost 3 bases, with 9 bases spanning the gap. The CDR3 region has the DNA TGTGCCAGCTCACGTAGCGGCAAAGAGACCCAGTACTTC. Its protein is CASSRSGKETQYF.

The chain is built from TRBV5-6 and TRBJ1-2, with D tentatively TRBD1 (5 bases). The CDR3 sequence is 16 residues long. From germline, CDR1 is SGHDT and CDR2 YYEEEE. V gave up 4 bases and J gave up 4 bases, with 20 bases separating them. The chain's CDR3 is CASSREGTGSLYGYTF. DNA for the CDR3: TGTGCCAGCAGCCGTGAGGGTACAGGTTCCCTCTATGGCTACACCTTC.

This clone was seen a handful of times. This chain connects TRBV11-2 to TRBJ2-7; tentative D call: TRBD2 (6 bases). Trimming stripped 6 bases from V and 1 base from J, with 13 bases between. Germline V gives CDR1 SGHAT, CDR2 FQNNGV. The CDR3 covers 14 residues. CDR3 in amino acids: CASRFEEGSYEQYF. For the CDR3, the DNA is TGTGCCAGCAGGTTTGAGGAGGGATCCTACGAGCAGTACTTC. Drawing the rest from reference TRBV11-2 and TRBJ2-7, the complete variable domain is EAGVAQSPRYKIIEKRQSVAFWCNPISGHATLYWYQQILGQGPKLLIQFQNNGVVDDSQLPKDRFSAERLKGVDSTLKIQPAKLEDSAVYLCASRFEEGSYEQYFGPGTRLTVT.

This clone appeared a few times. This chain joins TRBV6-1 and TRBJ2-5; D possibly corresponds to TRBD2 (6 bases). This CDR3 comprises 14 residues. Per germline, CDR1 MNHNS and CDR2 SASEGT. V gave up 8 bases and J gave up 2 bases, with 15 bases separating them. In DNA, the CDR3 is TGTGCCAGCTCCCCAAGGGGACTTCAAGAGACCCAGTACTTC. Translated, it gives CASSPRGLQETQYF.

This clone occurred a few times. This rearrangement joins TRBV27 to TRBJ2-1; perhaps TRBD1 as D (5 bases). The V and J ends lost 10 bases and 1 base respectively, with 14 bases between them. The germline gives CDR1 MNHEY, CDR2 SMNVEV (reference sequence). CDR3 length equals 14 residues. CDR3 loop: CATQQGISYNEQFF. The CDR3, as DNA: TGTGCCACCCAGCAGGGCATTTCCTACAATGAGCAGTTCTTC.

This clone appeared a few times. The V and J genes are TRBV4-2 and TRBJ1-2, with 7 bases lining up with TRBD1. V trimming: 0 bases; J trimming: 3 bases; junction bases outside the gene matches: 7. CDR1 is LGHNA and CDR2 is YNFKEQ in the germline V gene. The CDR3 spans 16 residues. CDR3 sequence: CASSQDPGQLHYGYTF. In DNA form, the CDR3 reads TGTGCCAGCAGCCAAGATCCGGGACAGTTACACTATGGCTACACCTTC.

The chain joins TRBV7-2 to TRBJ2-2; D is possibly TRBD2 (5 bases). Trimming shortened V by 4 bases and J by 4 bases, and 13 bases separated the two germline ends. CDR1 is SGHTA and CDR2 is FQGNSA in the germline V gene. The CDR3 is made up of 15 amino acids. The CDR3 spells CASSYAQEVTGELFF. The CDR3 DNA sequence: TGTGCCAGCAGCTACGCCCAGGAGGTCACCGGGGAGCTGTTTTTT.

The V call is TRBV14, the J call TRBJ1-5; no firm D call. Looked up from germline, CDR1 is SGHDN and CDR2 is FVKESK. Trimming removed 2 bases from V and 3 bases from J, with 5 bases in between. CDR3 length: 13 amino acids. The CDR3 sequence is CASSQSSNQPQHF. For the CDR3, the DNA is TGTGCCAGCAGCCAATCCTCCAATCAGCCCCAGCATTTT.

This clone has just a few counts. The V gene is TRBV6-1, the J gene TRBJ1-5, with unresolved D. The V and J ends lost 6 bases and 6 bases respectively, with 12 bases between them. The CDR3 spans 13 residues. CDR1 and CDR2 (germline): MNHNS, SASEGT. This chain's CDR3 is CASRVREGQPQHF. DNA for the CDR3: TGTGCCAGCAGAGTTCGGGAAGGTCAGCCCCAGCATTTT.

This rearrangement joins TRBV11-2 to TRBJ2-7; D gene unclear. Between the trimmed V and J ends, which lost 0 bases and 7 bases, there was a span of 16 bases. The CDR3 runs 15 residues. In germline, CDR1 is SGHAT, CDR2 FQNNGV. The CDR3 sequence: CASSLDYALVWEQYF. The DNA of the CDR3 is TGTGCCAGCAGCTTAGATTACGCTCTGGTGTGGGAGCAGTACTTC. Full variable domain (outside the CDR3, taken from reference TRBV11-2 and TRBJ2-7): EAGVAQSPRYKIIEKRQSVAFWCNPISGHATLYWYQQILGQGPKLLIQFQNNGVVDDSQLPKDRFSAERLKGVDSTLKIQPAKLEDSAVYLCASSLDYALVWEQYFGPGTRLTVT.

This clone came up a few times. V is TRBV28 and J is TRBJ1-2; no clear D. Trimming took off 6 bases at V and 3 bases at J, with 11 bases between the two ends. The CDR3 totals 13 residues. Germline CDR1 reads MDHEN; CDR2 reads SYDVKM. CDR3 region: CASSRRVDYGYTF. The DNA of the CDR3 is TGTGCCAGCAGCCGAAGGGTCGACTATGGCTACACCTTC.

The chain joins TRBV9 to TRBJ1-2; D possibly corresponds to TRBD1 (5 bases). Germline-derived CDR1 and CDR2 are SGDLS and YYNGEE. V was shortened by 4 bases and J by 0 bases, with 13 bases between the two germline ends. This CDR3 is 15 amino acids long. This CDR3 reads CASSRKQESNYGYTF. As DNA, the CDR3 is TGTGCCAGCAGCCGTAAACAGGAGTCTAACTATGGCTACACCTTC.

This clone was counted a few times. V and J are TRBV2 and TRBJ2-2, with D possibly matching TRBD2 (5 bases). The CDR3 is 15 amino acids. From germline, CDR1 is SNHLY and CDR2 FYNNEI. The V end lost 3 bases, the J end lost 2 bases, and 10 bases lay between the germline ends. CDR3 coding DNA: TGTGCCAGCAGTGAGGGAAGGACTAACACCGGGGAGCTGTTTTTT. As protein: CASSEGRTNTGELFF.

The sample holds a few counts of this clone. V is TRBV5-4 and J is TRBJ2-5; TRBD1 is a possible D gene (6 bases). Trimming stripped 5 bases from V and 4 bases from J, with 18 bases between. The germline V gene has CDR1 SGHNT and CDR2 YYREEE (reference sequence). CDR3 length: 15 residues. CDR3 in DNA: TGTGCCAGCAGGTCAGGGGAAAGTGGAGGAGAGACCCAGTACTTC. Protein product: CASRSGESGGETQYF. The variable domain in full, with the rest retrieved from reference TRBV5-4 and TRBJ2-5, is ETGVTQSPTHLIKTRGQQVTLRCSSQSGHNTVSWYQQALGQGPQFIFQYYREEENGRGNFPPRFSGLQFPNYSSELNVNALELDDSALYLCASRSGESGGETQYFGPGTRLLVL.

This clone was seen only a few times. V usage is TRBV6-1 and J usage is TRBJ2-7, with TRBD1 identical over 7 bases. V lost 5 bases to trimming and J lost 3 bases; unmatched junction nucleotides: 7. This CDR3 has 14 residues. Germline CDR1 MNHNS, CDR2 SASEGT. The CDR3 coding sequence is TGTGCCAGCAGTCTACGGGCAGGGGGCTACGAGCAGTACTTC. Amino acids: CASSLRAGGYEQYF.